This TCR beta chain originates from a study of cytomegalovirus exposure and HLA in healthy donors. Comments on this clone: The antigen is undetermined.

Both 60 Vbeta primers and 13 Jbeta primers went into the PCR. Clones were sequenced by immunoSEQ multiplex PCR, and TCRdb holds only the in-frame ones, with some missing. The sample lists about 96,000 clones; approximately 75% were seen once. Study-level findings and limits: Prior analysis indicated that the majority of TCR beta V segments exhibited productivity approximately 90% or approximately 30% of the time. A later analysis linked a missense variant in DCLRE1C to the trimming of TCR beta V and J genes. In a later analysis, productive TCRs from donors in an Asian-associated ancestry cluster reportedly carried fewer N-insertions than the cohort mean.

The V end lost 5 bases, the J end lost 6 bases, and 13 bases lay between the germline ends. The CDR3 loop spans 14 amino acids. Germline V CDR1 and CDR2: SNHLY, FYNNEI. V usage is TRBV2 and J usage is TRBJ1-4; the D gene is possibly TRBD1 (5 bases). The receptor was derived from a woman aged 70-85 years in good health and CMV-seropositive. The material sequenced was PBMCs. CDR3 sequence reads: CASSPRGWDEKLFF. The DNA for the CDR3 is TGTGCCAGCAGTCCACGGGGGTGGGATGAAAAACTGTTTTTT.